This entry describes one T cell receptor beta chain. The data were obtained in a study of cytotoxic CD8 clonotypes in ibrutinib-treated CLL. Germline CDR1 reads LNHNV; CDR2 reads YYDKDF (reference sequence). The CDR3 sequence is 17 residues long. V was clipped by 0 bases and J by 9 bases; unmatched bases: 10. The assay was immunoSEQ multiplex PCR, and TCRdb's table has in-frame clones only and misses some. This sample has hundreds of thousands of clones, with 70% found just once. The gene calls are TRBV15 and TRBJ2-7; 14 positions agree with TRBD2. The specimen was PBMCs, collected after 24 months of ibrutinib treatment. The clonotype was recovered from a human donor with chronic lymphocytic leukemia. This CDR3 reads CATSREVGTSGRRGQYF. CDR3 sequence (DNA): TGTGCCACCAGCAGAGAAGTTGGGACTAGCGGGAGAAGAGGGCAGTACTTC.